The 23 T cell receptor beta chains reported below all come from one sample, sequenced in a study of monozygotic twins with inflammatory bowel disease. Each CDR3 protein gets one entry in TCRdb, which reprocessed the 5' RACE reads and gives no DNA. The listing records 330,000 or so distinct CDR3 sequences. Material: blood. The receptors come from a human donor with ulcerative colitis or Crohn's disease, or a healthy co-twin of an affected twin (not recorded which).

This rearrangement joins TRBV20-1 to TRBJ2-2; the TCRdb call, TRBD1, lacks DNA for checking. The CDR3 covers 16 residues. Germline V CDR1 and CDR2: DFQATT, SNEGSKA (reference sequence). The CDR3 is CSARATGTGFTGELFF.

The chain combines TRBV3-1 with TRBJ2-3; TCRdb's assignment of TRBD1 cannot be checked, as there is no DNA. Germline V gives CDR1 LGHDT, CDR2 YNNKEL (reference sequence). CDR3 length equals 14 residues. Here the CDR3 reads CASTGRGQGDTQYF.

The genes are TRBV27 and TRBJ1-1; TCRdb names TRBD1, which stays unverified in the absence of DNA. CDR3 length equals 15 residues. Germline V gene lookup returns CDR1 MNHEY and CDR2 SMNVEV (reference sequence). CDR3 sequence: CASTNYRGGNTEAFF.

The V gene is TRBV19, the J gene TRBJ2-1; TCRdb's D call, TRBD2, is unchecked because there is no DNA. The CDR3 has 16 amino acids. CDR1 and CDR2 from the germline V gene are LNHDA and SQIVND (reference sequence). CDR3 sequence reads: CASSLFPSGRDHEQFF. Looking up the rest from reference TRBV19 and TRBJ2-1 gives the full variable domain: DGGITQSPKYLFRKEGQNVTLSCEQNLNHDAMYWYRQDPGQGLRLIYYSQIVNDFQKGDIAEGYSVSREKKESFPLTVTSAQKNPTAFYLCASSLFPSGRDHEQFFGPGTRLTVL.

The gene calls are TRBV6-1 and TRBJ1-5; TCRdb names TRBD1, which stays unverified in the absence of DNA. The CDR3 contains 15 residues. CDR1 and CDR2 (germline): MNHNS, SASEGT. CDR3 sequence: CASSPLDRAHQPQHF.

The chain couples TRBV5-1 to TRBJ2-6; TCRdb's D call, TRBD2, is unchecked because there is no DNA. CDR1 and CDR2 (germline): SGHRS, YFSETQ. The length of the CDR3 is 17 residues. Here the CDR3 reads CASTSDGRALGANVLTF. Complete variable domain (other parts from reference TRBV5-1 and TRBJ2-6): KAGVTQTPRYLIKTRGQQVTLSCSPISGHRSVSWYQQTPGQGLQFLFEYFSETQRNKGNFPGRFSGRQFSNSRSEMNVSTLELGDSALYLCASTSDGRALGANVLTFGAGSRLTVL.

The CDR3 spells CASSYKGLPYGYTF. The genes are TRBV6-5 and TRBJ1-2; the D call from TCRdb, TRBD1, cannot be confirmed without DNA. The germline V gene encodes CDR1 MNHEY and CDR2 SVGAGI. CDR3 length: 14 residues.

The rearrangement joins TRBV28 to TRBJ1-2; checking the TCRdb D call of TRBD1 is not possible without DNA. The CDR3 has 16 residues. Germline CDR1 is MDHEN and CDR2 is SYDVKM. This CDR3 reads CASSLSGGSGAYGYTF.

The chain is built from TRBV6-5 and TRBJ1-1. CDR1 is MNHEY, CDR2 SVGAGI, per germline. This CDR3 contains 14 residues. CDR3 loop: CASSSSRTATEAFF.

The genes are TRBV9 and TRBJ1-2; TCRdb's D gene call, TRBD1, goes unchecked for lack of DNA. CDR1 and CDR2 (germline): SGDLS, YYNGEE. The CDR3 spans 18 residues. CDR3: CASSAEGDNWGSNYGYTF.

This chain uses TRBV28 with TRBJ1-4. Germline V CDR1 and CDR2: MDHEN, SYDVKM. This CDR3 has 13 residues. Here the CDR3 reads CASSKAGREKLFF.

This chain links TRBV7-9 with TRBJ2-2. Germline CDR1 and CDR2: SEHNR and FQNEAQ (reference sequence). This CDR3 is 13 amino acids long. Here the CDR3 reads CASSHLDIGELFF.

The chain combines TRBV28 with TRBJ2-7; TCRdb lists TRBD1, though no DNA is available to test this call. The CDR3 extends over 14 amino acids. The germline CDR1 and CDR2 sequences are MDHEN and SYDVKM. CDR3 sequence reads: CASTAGTGVYEQYF.

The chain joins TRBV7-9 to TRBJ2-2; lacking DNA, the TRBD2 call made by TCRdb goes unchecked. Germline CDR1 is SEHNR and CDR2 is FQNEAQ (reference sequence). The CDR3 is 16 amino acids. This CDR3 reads CASSLPAQIPTGELFF. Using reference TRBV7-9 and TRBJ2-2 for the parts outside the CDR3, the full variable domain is DTGVSQNPRHKITKRGQNVTFRCDPISEHNRLYWYRQTLGQGPEFLTYFQNEAQLEKSRLLSDRFSAERPKGSFSTLEIQRTEQGDSAMYLCASSLPAQIPTGELFFGEGSRLTVL.

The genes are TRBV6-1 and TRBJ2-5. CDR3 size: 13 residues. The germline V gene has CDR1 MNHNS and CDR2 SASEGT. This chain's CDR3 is CATIFGVVETQYF.

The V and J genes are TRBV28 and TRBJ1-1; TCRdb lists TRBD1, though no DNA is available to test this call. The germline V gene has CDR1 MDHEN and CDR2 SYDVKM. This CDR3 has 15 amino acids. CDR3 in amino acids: CASSPGDRGNTEAFF.

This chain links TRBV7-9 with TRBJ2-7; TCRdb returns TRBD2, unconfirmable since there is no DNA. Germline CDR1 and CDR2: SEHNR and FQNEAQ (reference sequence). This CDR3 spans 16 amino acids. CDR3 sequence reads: CASSLGLGEGSYEQYF.

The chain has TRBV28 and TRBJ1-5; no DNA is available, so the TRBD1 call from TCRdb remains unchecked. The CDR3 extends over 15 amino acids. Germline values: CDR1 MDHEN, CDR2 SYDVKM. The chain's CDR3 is CASSYQPRGNQPQHF.

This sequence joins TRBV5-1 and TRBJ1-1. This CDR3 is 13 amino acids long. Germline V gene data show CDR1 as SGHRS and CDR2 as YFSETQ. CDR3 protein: CASSLTTNTEAFF. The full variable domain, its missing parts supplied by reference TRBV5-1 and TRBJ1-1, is KAGVTQTPRYLIKTRGQQVTLSCSPISGHRSVSWYQQTPGQGLQFLFEYFSETQRNKGNFPGRFSGRQFSNSRSEMNVSTLELGDSALYLCASSLTTNTEAFFGQGTRLTVV.

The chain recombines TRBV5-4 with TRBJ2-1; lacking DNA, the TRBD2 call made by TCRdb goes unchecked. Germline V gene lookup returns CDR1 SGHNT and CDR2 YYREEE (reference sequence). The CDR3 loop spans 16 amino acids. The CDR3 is CASSLKVRTSGDEQFF.

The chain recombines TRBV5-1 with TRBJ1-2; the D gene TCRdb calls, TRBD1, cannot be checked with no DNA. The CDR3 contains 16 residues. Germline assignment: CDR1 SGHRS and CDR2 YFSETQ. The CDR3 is CASSSAPQGPKGFYTF.

The CDR3 loop is CASSPPGTRGNEQFF. The chain is built from TRBV5-1 and TRBJ2-1; with no DNA, the TCRdb D assignment of TRBD2 cannot be verified. The CDR3 loop spans 15 amino acids. Germline CDR1 is SGHRS and CDR2 is YFSETQ.

CDR3 protein: CASSQGLSGGGPEQFF. The rearrangement uses TRBV3-1 and TRBJ2-1; TCRdb calls TRBD2, which cannot be checked without DNA. Germline V CDR1 and CDR2: LGHDT, YNNKEL (reference sequence). This CDR3 spans 16 amino acids.